This TCR beta chain stems from a study of CD8+ T cells in alopecia areata (dated by TCRdb to the late 2010s). In terms of the full investigation: The treated patients, all with moderate-to-severe alopecia areata, were enrolled in an open-label pilot trial of oral tofacitinib given at 5 to 10 mg twice daily. Tofacitinib was given for 6 to 18 months, followed by 6 months of follow-up off drug to assess delayed response and recurrence. The SALT score, which quantifies the percentage of affected scalp surface area, was used to measure disease severity in treated patients. High-throughput TCRbeta sequencing was used to examine T cell clonal expansion in alopecia areata in both the C3H/HeJ mouse model and human patients. In humans, TCRbeta sequencing was performed on scalp tissue and on sorted CD4+ and CD8+ peripheral blood T cells from healthy controls and from patients with patchy or totalis/universalis alopecia areata. Patients on tofacitinib were biopsied at baseline and after 4 and 24 weeks of treatment, and several of the patients also had a later scalp biopsy. Scalp clonality was compared among normal scalp (n=4), patchy alopecia areata scalp (n=8), and alopecia totalis/universalis scalp (n=8). RNA was extracted with the PAXgene miRNA kit for fixed scalp, the miRNeasy kit for PBMCs, and the RNeasy kit for mouse skin. immunoSEQ multiplex PCR using 35 Vbeta forward primers and 13 Jbeta reverse primers was used to amplify TCRbeta CDR3 regions. Here is what the overall study found, with its caveats: Compared with mice, TCR sequences shared between patients were less clear, possibly partly because of HLA diversity across the patient population. During tofacitinib treatment, many expanded lesional clones remained in scalp and blood, and this persistence may partly explain relapse after treatment is stopped. With tofacitinib, both scalp clonality and the number of expanded CD8+ clones among the top 100 scalp clones went down significantly. Unlike mouse skin, where gammadelta T cells dominate, normal human skin contains resident alphabeta T cells that get sequenced too, which complicates analysis of the scalp TCR repertoire. Because the treated cohort was small and included a single nonresponder, larger studies are needed to assess links between baseline CD8+ expansion and response. Compared with normal scalp, lesional scalp had higher clonality and more expanded CD8+ clones, particularly in alopecia totalis/universalis, a pattern that suggests antigenic drive.

At least ten counts were recorded for this clone. The antigen this receptor binds is unknown. No much larger clonotype is one base removed from it; base qualities were not supplied. The time point label of this sample denotes: around 4 weeks on oral tofacitinib. This specimen's treatment or condition label, interpreted: oral pan-JAK inhibitor, 5-10 mg twice daily. Peripheral blood and lesional scalp punch biopsies were obtained from patients with alopecia areata. After PBMCs were isolated by density centrifugation and stained for CD3, CD4 and CD8, a FACSAria was used to sort CD4+ and CD8+ T cells. Library method: the immunoSEQ multiplex PCR assay. RNA was extracted from all samples and reverse transcribed into cDNA, which served as template for TCR sequencing. SuperScript III was used for first-strand cDNA synthesis, primed with a 2:1 mix of oligo-dT and random hexamers. Amplification bias was assessed with a synthetic immune receptor repertoire, and residual bias was removed computationally. The paper's processing steps were these. Raw reads were preprocessed for error removal, and CDR3 was defined according to IMGT conventions as running from the conserved cysteine to phenylalanine. Clonality was computed by normalizing Shannon entropy by log2 of the number of productive unique TCRs and subtracting the result from 1. CD4 or CD8 identity of scalp clones was inferred by cross-referencing scalp TCRbeta sequences with sorted blood CD4 and CD8 repertoires. Held by TCRdb, this immuneACCESS table contains in-frame sequences only and omits some clones. Under half of the omission traces to an unresolved V gene where checked; the cause of the rest is unknown. V, J and clone size derive from that table, while D and trimming were established from the DNA sequence. Across this sample there are under 150,000 clones, with approximately 85% seen only once. Of the sample, around 25% is held by the ten largest clones.

The CDR3 measures 19 amino acids from cysteine to phenylalanine. CDR3 DNA is the only sequence kept; it has 57 bases, read in frame from the first base. After removal of 5 bases from V and 2 bases from J, the junction retains 15 bases not matched to a gene. Taken from the germline V gene (reference sequence), the CDR1 and CDR2 loops are LNHNV and YYDKDF. The receptor was isolated from a human donor with alopecia areata. The material sequenced was CD8+ T cells sorted from blood, taken at week 4, from a patient treated with tofacitinib. The chain links TRBV15 with TRBJ2-3, with TRBD2 identical over 11 junction bases. The nucleotide sequence reads as follows: TGTGCCACCAGCGACCCAGAGGCTAGCGGGGGGCTTTACACAGATACGCAGTATTTT. Translated, this is CATSDPEASGGLYTDTQYF.